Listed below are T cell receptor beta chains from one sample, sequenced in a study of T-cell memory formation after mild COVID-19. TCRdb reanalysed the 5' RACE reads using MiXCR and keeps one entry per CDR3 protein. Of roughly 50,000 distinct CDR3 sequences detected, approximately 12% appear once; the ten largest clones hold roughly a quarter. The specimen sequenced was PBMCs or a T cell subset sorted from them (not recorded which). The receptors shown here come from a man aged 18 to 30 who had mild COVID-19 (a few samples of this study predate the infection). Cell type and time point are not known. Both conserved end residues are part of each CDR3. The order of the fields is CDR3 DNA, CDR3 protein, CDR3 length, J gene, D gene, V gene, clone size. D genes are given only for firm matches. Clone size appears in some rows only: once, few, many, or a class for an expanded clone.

CDR3 DNA: TGTGCCAGCAGAACCGGGACATTCGACTCCATACGGGAGCAGTACTTC
CDR3 protein: CASRTGTFDSIREQYF
CDR3 length: 16
J gene: TRBJ2-7
D gene: .
V gene: TRBV27
clone size: .

CDR3 DNA: TGTGCCAGCAGCTTAGGAGACAGGGGAACTAATGAAAAACTGTTTTTT
CDR3 protein: CASSLGDRGTNEKLFF
CDR3 length: 16
J gene: TRBJ1-4
D gene: TRBD1
V gene: TRBV7-9
clone size: many

CDR3 DNA: TGTGCCAGCAGTTTGGTACAGAGGGGATACAATGAGCAGTTCTTC
CDR3 protein: CASSLVQRGYNEQFF
CDR3 length: 15
J gene: TRBJ2-1
D gene: .
V gene: TRBV12-3/TRBV12-4
clone size: few

CDR3 DNA: TGCAGTGCTAGAGATGGAAGAGGGGCCTATGAGCAGTTCTTC
CDR3 protein: CSARDGRGAYEQFF
CDR3 length: 14
J gene: TRBJ2-1
D gene: .
V gene: TRBV20-1
clone size: few

CDR3 DNA: TGTGCCAGCAGCCCCCGCCCCCCAGCGGGGGGTTACTACAATGAGCAGTTCTTC
CDR3 protein: CASSPRPPAGGYYNEQFF
CDR3 length: 18
J gene: TRBJ2-1
D gene: TRBD2
V gene: TRBV7-2
clone size: .

CDR3 DNA: TGTGCCAGCAGTTTCACAGGGGCCGGTGGCTACACCTTC
CDR3 protein: CASSFTGAGGYTF
CDR3 length: 13
J gene: TRBJ1-2
D gene: TRBD1
V gene: TRBV12-3/TRBV12-4
clone size: .

CDR3 DNA: TGTGCCAGCAGTTTAAGGAACACTGAAGCTTTCTTT
CDR3 protein: CASSLRNTEAFF
CDR3 length: 12
J gene: TRBJ1-1
D gene: .
V gene: TRBV12-3/TRBV12-4
clone size: .

CDR3 DNA: TGTGCCAGCAGCCCCAGCACGGGACAGGGTATTGGGAACACCATATATTTT
CDR3 protein: CASSPSTGQGIGNTIYF
CDR3 length: 17
J gene: TRBJ1-3
D gene: TRBD1
V gene: TRBV7-3
clone size: .

CDR3 DNA: TGTGCCAGCAGCTTAGGGTTAAGCACAGATACGCAGTATTTT
CDR3 protein: CASSLGLSTDTQYF
CDR3 length: 14
J gene: TRBJ2-3
D gene: .
V gene: TRBV7-6
clone size: many

CDR3 DNA: TGTGCCAGCAGCTTGGCGGGGCTCACAGATACGCAGTATTTT
CDR3 protein: CASSLAGLTDTQYF
CDR3 length: 14
J gene: TRBJ2-3
D gene: .
V gene: TRBV5-4
clone size: few

CDR3 DNA: TGCGCCAGCAGCTTGGGACCTGGACAGGGCTACGAGCAGTACTTC
CDR3 protein: CASSLGPGQGYEQYF
CDR3 length: 15
J gene: TRBJ2-7
D gene: TRBD1
V gene: TRBV5-1
clone size: many

CDR3 DNA: TGTGCCAGCAGTTCGGGGACAGGGGGCTACGAGCAGTACTTC
CDR3 protein: CASSSGTGGYEQYF
CDR3 length: 14
J gene: TRBJ2-7
D gene: TRBD1
V gene: TRBV12-3/TRBV12-4
clone size: many

CDR3 DNA: TGTGCCACCAGTGTTTTGTCAGGGCTAGCGGGGGGGCCGAGGGACGAGCAGTTCTTC
CDR3 protein: CATSVLSGLAGGPRDEQFF
CDR3 length: 19
J gene: TRBJ2-1
D gene: TRBD2
V gene: TRBV24-1
clone size: .

CDR3 DNA: TGTGCCAGCAGCCAAGAAGCGGGGGTCGGGGCCAACGTCCTGACTTTC
CDR3 protein: CASSQEAGVGANVLTF
CDR3 length: 16
J gene: TRBJ2-6
D gene: TRBD2
V gene: TRBV4-2
clone size: many

CDR3 DNA: TGCAGTGCACCACTAGGACCCTCCTACAATGAGCAGTTCTTC
CDR3 protein: CSAPLGPSYNEQFF
CDR3 length: 14
J gene: TRBJ2-1
D gene: .
V gene: TRBV20-1
clone size: .

CDR3 DNA: TGTGCCAGCAGGCCCGGGGAGGGGACTGAAGCTTTCTTT
CDR3 protein: CASRPGEGTEAFF
CDR3 length: 13
J gene: TRBJ1-1
D gene: .
V gene: TRBV3-1
clone size: .

CDR3 DNA: TGTGCCAGCAGTGAAAGAATAGGGCAGACCTACGAGCAGTACTTC
CDR3 protein: CASSERIGQTYEQYF
CDR3 length: 15
J gene: TRBJ2-7
D gene: .
V gene: TRBV25-1
clone size: few

CDR3 DNA: TGCAGTGCTAGGGACAGGGGAGCCAAAAACATTCAGTACTTC
CDR3 protein: CSARDRGAKNIQYF
CDR3 length: 14
J gene: TRBJ2-4
D gene: TRBD1
V gene: TRBV20-1
clone size: few

CDR3 DNA: TGTGCCAGCAGCTTAACCGGGACTAGCGGGGTGGATACGCAGTATTTT
CDR3 protein: CASSLTGTSGVDTQYF
CDR3 length: 16
J gene: TRBJ2-3
D gene: TRBD2
V gene: TRBV7-2
clone size: few

CDR3 DNA: TGTGCCAGCAGCTTAGTCGGACAGGAGACGACTGAAGCTTTCTTT
CDR3 protein: CASSLVGQETTEAFF
CDR3 length: 15
J gene: TRBJ1-1
D gene: TRBD1
V gene: TRBV7-2
clone size: .

CDR3 DNA: TGTGCCAGCAGCGTGACCGAAGGATACGAGCAGTACTTC
CDR3 protein: CASSVTEGYEQYF
CDR3 length: 13
J gene: TRBJ2-7
D gene: .
V gene: TRBV9
clone size: many

CDR3 DNA: TGTGCCAGCAGCCCTGAAGCGGGCCTTTCCCAGACCCAGTACTTC
CDR3 protein: CASSPEAGLSQTQYF
CDR3 length: 15
J gene: TRBJ2-5
D gene: .
V gene: TRBV11-2
clone size: .

CDR3 DNA: TGTGCCACCAGCAGGACTAGCGGACCTTACAATGAGCAGTTCTTC
CDR3 protein: CATSRTSGPYNEQFF
CDR3 length: 15
J gene: TRBJ2-1
D gene: TRBD2
V gene: TRBV15
clone size: many

CDR3 DNA: TGCGCCAGCAGCCAAGATTACGGGTTGGCCTATGGCTACACCTTC
CDR3 protein: CASSQDYGLAYGYTF
CDR3 length: 15
J gene: TRBJ1-2
D gene: .
V gene: TRBV4-3
clone size: many

CDR3 DNA: TGCAGTGCGGATCCCGGGGATGAAAAACTGTTTTTT
CDR3 protein: CSADPGDEKLFF
CDR3 length: 12
J gene: TRBJ1-4
D gene: .
V gene: TRBV20-1
clone size: few

CDR3 DNA: TGCAGCGTTGATTCAGGGGGCACAGATACGCAGTATTTT
CDR3 protein: CSVDSGGTDTQYF
CDR3 length: 13
J gene: TRBJ2-3
D gene: .
V gene: TRBV29-1
clone size: .

CDR3 DNA: TGCGCCAGCAGCCTCGGGACTCATGAGCAGTTCTTC
CDR3 protein: CASSLGTHEQFF
CDR3 length: 12
J gene: TRBJ2-1
D gene: .
V gene: TRBV5-1
clone size: .

CDR3 DNA: TGCGCCAGCACCGTGGGGAGTAGCTCTGGAAACACCATATATTTT
CDR3 protein: CASTVGSSSGNTIYF
CDR3 length: 15
J gene: TRBJ1-3
D gene: .
V gene: TRBV5-1
clone size: .

CDR3 DNA: TGTGCCAGCGGCGGGGACAGGGGTCGCGACGAGCAGTACTTC
CDR3 protein: CASGGDRGRDEQYF
CDR3 length: 14
J gene: TRBJ2-7
D gene: TRBD1
V gene: TRBV7-9
clone size: few

CDR3 DNA: TGTGCCAGCAGTTTAGACAGGGGGCACACAGATACGCAGTATTTT
CDR3 protein: CASSLDRGHTDTQYF
CDR3 length: 15
J gene: TRBJ2-3
D gene: TRBD1
V gene: TRBV12-3/TRBV12-4
clone size: few

CDR3 DNA: TGTGCCAGCAGTTACTCGAAGCGGTACAATGAGCAGTTCTTC
CDR3 protein: CASSYSKRYNEQFF
CDR3 length: 14
J gene: TRBJ2-1
D gene: .
V gene: TRBV6-2/TRBV6-3
clone size: many

CDR3 DNA: TGTGCTAGTGGCCCCGGGACTACCGGGCCCTTCCAAGAGACCCAGTACTTC
CDR3 protein: CASGPGTTGPFQETQYF
CDR3 length: 17
J gene: TRBJ2-5
D gene: TRBD2
V gene: TRBV12-5
clone size: few

CDR3 DNA: TGCGCCAGCGCGGACAGATATAATTCACCCCTCCACTTT
CDR3 protein: CASADRYNSPLHF
CDR3 length: 13
J gene: TRBJ1-6
D gene: .
V gene: TRBV5-1
clone size: few

CDR3 DNA: TGTGCCAGCTCACCGAGGGGGGATTCAAGTGAAGCTTTCTTT
CDR3 protein: CASSPRGDSSEAFF
CDR3 length: 14
J gene: TRBJ1-1
D gene: .
V gene: TRBV18
clone size: few

CDR3 DNA: TGTGCCACCACGGGACAGGGCAATCAGCCCCAGCATTTT
CDR3 protein: CATTGQGNQPQHF
CDR3 length: 13
J gene: TRBJ1-5
D gene: TRBD1
V gene: TRBV19
clone size: .

CDR3 DNA: TGCAGTGCCAATCCCGGGAAAAGGAGCTACGAGCAGTACTTC
CDR3 protein: CSANPGKRSYEQYF
CDR3 length: 14
J gene: TRBJ2-7
D gene: .
V gene: TRBV20-1
clone size: .

CDR3 DNA: TGTGCCAGCAGCTTAGCAAGCGGGGGGGGCCTTAGCACAGATACGCAGTATTTT
CDR3 protein: CASSLASGGGLSTDTQYF
CDR3 length: 18
J gene: TRBJ2-3
D gene: TRBD2
V gene: TRBV11-2
clone size: .

CDR3 DNA: TGTGCCAGTAACACTGAAGCTTTCTTT
CDR3 protein: CASNTEAFF
CDR3 length: 9
J gene: TRBJ1-1
D gene: .
V gene: TRBV19
clone size: .

CDR3 DNA: TGTGCCAGCAGCTTAACCCATAGCGGTGCCGGGGAGCTGTTTTTT
CDR3 protein: CASSLTHSGAGELFF
CDR3 length: 15
J gene: TRBJ2-2
D gene: .
V gene: TRBV11-3
clone size: many

CDR3 DNA: TGTGCCAGCAGCTTTGGCGGGGGGGCCGGAGAGACCCAGTACTTC
CDR3 protein: CASSFGGGAGETQYF
CDR3 length: 15
J gene: TRBJ2-5
D gene: TRBD2
V gene: TRBV7-2
clone size: few

CDR3 DNA: TGCGCCAGTAATGCAGGGAACCAAGAGACCCAGTACTTC
CDR3 protein: CASNAGNQETQYF
CDR3 length: 13
J gene: TRBJ2-5
D gene: .
V gene: TRBV5-1
clone size: few